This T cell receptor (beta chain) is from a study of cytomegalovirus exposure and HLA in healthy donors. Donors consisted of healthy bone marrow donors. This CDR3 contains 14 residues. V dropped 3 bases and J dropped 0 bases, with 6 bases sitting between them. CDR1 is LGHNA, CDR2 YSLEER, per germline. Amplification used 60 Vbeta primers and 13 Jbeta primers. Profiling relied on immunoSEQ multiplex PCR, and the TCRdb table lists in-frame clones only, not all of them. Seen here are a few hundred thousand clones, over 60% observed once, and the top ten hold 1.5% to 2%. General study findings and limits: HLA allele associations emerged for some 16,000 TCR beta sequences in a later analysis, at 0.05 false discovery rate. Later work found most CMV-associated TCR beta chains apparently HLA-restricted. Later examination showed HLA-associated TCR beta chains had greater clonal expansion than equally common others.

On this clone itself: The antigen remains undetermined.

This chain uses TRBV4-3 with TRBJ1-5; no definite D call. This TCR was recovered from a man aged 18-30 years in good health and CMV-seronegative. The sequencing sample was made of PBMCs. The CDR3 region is CASSQEYSNQPQHF. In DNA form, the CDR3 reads TGCGCCAGCAGCCAGGAGTATAGCAATCAGCCCCAGCATTTT.